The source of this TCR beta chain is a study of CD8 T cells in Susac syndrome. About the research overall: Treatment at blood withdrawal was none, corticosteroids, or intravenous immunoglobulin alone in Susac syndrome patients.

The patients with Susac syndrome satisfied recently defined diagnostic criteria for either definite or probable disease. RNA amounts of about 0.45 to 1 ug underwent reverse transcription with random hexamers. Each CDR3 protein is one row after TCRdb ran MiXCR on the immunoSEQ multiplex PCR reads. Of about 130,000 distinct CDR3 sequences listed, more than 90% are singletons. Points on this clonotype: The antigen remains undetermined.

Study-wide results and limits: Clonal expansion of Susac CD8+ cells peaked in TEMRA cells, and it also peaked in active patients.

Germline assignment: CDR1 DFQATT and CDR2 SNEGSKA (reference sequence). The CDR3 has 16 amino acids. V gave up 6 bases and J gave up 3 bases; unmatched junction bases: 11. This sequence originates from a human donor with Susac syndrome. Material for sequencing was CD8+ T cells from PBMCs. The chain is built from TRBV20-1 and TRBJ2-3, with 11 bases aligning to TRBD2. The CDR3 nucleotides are TGCAGTGCCGATAGCGGGAGGGGGCATTTTACAGATACGCAGTATTTT. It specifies CSADSGRGHFTDTQYF.